This T cell receptor beta chain was found in a study of regulatory T cells in long-lasting Graves disease. Relying on iRepertoire HTBI primers and Arm-PCR of CDR3 regions, the team built TCR beta libraries. As originally analysed: The samples included roughly 62 TRBV and over 13 TRBJ segments. From the multiplex PCR reads, TCRdb called clonotypes with MiXCR, one entry per CDR3 protein. The V and J calls, along with clone size, are taken from TCRdb and not from the paper's own processing. Of hundreds of thousands of distinct CDR3 sequences listed, less than 25% were seen once; the top ten hold over 7.5%. The time point: persistent/refractory GD, antithyroid drugs over 5 years with positive TRAb. PBMCs were the source of the RNA used for TCR sequencing. This clonotype was recorded at least ten times. Sequencing was performed on peripheral blood mononuclear cells (PBMCs), taken when the disease was refractory, from a patient treated with antithyroid drugs. The TCR was taken from a female donor with Graves disease.

The CDR3 sequence: CASSRYVDWQHQETQYF. CDR3 DNA: TGTGCCAGCAGTCGATATGTTGATTGGCAGCACCAAGAGACCCAGTACTTC. The chain employs TRBV2 and TRBJ2-5, with D uncertain. V lost 5 bases and J lost 0, with 19 bases in between. The CDR3 is 17 amino acids. Germline values: CDR1 SNHLY, CDR2 FYNNEI.